This entry lists 3 T cell receptor beta chains sequenced from one sample in a study of T cell responses to AZD1222 COVID-19 vaccine. Sequencing used immunoSEQ multiplex PCR; TCRdb keeps in-frame clones, though not all of them. The table shows 150,000 to 200,000 clones, with roughly 85% occurring only once. The specimen comprised peripheral blood, sampled 28 days after the second AZD1222 dose. Source of these receptors: an adult who received the AZD1222 COVID-19 vaccine.

The chain uses TRBV19 and TRBJ1-3; D might be TRBD1 (6 bases). The CDR3 sequence is 16 residues long. V lost 4 bases to trimming and J lost 2 bases, with 15 bases between them. CDR1 and CDR2 (germline): LNHDA, SQIVND (reference sequence). The CDR3 bases are TGTGCCAGTAGTACAAAATCGACAGGCCCTGGAAACACCATATATTTT. Amino acids: CASSTKSTGPGNTIYF.

This clone was recorded a few times. The chain combines TRBV4-1 with TRBJ1-6; no definite D call. V lost 1 base and J 8 bases, leaving 15 bases between the germline ends. Germline V lookup: CDR1 MGHRA, CDR2 YSYEKL. The CDR3 loop spans 16 amino acids. Written as DNA, the CDR3 is TGCGCCAGCAGCCAAGTCGGTCTGGGTCTTGATTCACCCCTCCACTTT. Translating it yields CASSQVGLGLDSPLHF.

The chain combines TRBV12-3 or TRBV12-4 with TRBJ1-2; D ambiguous. CDR3 length: 13 amino acids. The V end lost 3 bases, the J end lost 3 bases, and 8 bases lay between the germline ends. This CDR3 reads CASSLGLDYGYTF. The CDR3 DNA reads TGTGCCAGCAGTTTGGGGTTGGACTATGGCTACACCTTC.